Here is one TCR beta chain with its context. V was clipped by 5 bases and J by 2 bases, with 7 bases between them. Germline CDR1 reads SQVTM; CDR2 reads ANQGSEA. This CDR3 has 12 amino acids. Seattle-derived patients entered the study during active infection and were followed longitudinally. This sample stems from a study of blood T cell repertoires in COVID-19. Study as a whole: Both acute and convalescent COVID-19 samples were obtained from the United States, Italy and Spain. Sample material is recorded as cDNA or gDNA derived from T cells, B-cell-depleted T cells, or PBMCs.

In the authors' methods: Nucleated cell counts were estimated from reference gene primer amplification. The method was immunoSEQ multiplex PCR; TCRdb's version includes in-frame clones alone and lacks a portion of them. V and J calls and clone size come straight from that table; D and trimming were deduced from the DNA. The table lists over 150,000 clones, around nine tenths of them singletons, with over 15% in the top ten. What was sequenced was peripheral blood. The receptor's source is a man aged 50-59 years with COVID-19, enrolled during active disease. The gene calls are TRBV29-1 and TRBJ1-3; no definite D call. The CDR3 DNA reads TGCAGCGTTTCAGGTCCTGGAAACACCATATATTTT. It codes for CSVSGPGNTIYF.